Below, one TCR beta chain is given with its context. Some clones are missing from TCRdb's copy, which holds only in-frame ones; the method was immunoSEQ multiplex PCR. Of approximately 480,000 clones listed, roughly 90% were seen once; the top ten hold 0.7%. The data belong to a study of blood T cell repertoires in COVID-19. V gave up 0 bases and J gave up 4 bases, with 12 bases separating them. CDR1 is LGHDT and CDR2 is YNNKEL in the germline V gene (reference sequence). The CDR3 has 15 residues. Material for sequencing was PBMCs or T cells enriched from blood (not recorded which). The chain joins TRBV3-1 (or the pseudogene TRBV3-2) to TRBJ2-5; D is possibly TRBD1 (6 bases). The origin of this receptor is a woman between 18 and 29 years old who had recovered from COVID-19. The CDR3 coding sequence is TGTGCCAGCAGCCAAGACGCAGGGGAAGGAGAGACCCAGTACTTC. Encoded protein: CASSQDAGEGETQYF.